This TCR beta chain stems from a study of cytomegalovirus exposure and HLA in healthy donors. The study's findings and limits: Generally TCR sequences proved uncommon, though certain public TCRs appeared in numerous donors. That first-cohort TCR clusters tended to co-occur in the 120 or so validation repertoires was found in a later analysis.

This CDR3 region has 16 residues. J gave up 3 bases and V 2 bases, and 8 bases lay outside the gene matches. CDR1 MNHNY and CDR2 SVGAGI come from the germline V gene (reference sequence). Clones were sequenced by immunoSEQ multiplex PCR, and TCRdb holds only the in-frame ones, with some missing. The repertoire holds 200,000 or so clones, with 65% to 90% as singletons. This clone is a singleton in its sample. The target antigen is unknown. The gene calls are TRBV6-6 and TRBJ2-7, with TRBD2 matching 9 bases. This receptor was taken from a woman aged 25 to 39 in good health and CMV-seropositive. Sequencing used PBMCs. The CDR3 DNA reads TGTGCCAGCAGTTACAATGTCGCGGGAGGGAACTACGAGCAGTACTTC. Protein product: CASSYNVAGGNYEQYF.